The 9 T cell receptor beta chains below were found in one sample sequenced in a study of post-analysis software for immune sequencing data. Findings of the study overall: Four or five TRBV segments (TRBV5-6, TRBV5-1 and TRBV20-1 among them) occurred more frequently in patients than in controls.

Their specific antigens are unknown. Unique molecular identifiers featured in each of the TCR beta cDNA libraries. TCRdb re-called the PCR reads with MiXCR, one entry per CDR3 protein. The data show hundreds of thousands of distinct CDR3 sequences, roughly 40% seen once. Sequencing was done on a sample of blood. These receptors were taken from a girl aged 2-10 years with multiple sclerosis.

In its sample, this clonotype was seen a few times. CDR3 nucleotide sequence: TGCAGTGCTACCGGGAGCTCCTACGAGCAGTACTTC. Its translation: CSATGSSYEQYF. The genes are TRBV20-1 and TRBJ2-7, with a possible D match to TRBD2 (6 bases). Per germline, CDR1 DFQATT and CDR2 SNEGSKA (reference sequence). The CDR3 has 12 residues. Trimming stripped 4 bases from V and 0 bases from J, with 7 bases between.

V is TRBV10-3 and J is TRBJ1-1; no firm D call. V gave up 4 bases and J gave up 3 bases, with 15 bases separating them. Per the germline V gene, CDR1 is ENHRY and CDR2 is SYGVKD. The CDR3 extends over 15 amino acids. This CDR3 is CAISGARRSYTEAFF. Here the CDR3 DNA reads TGTGCCATCAGTGGGGCACGCCGCTCTTACACTGAAGCTTTCTTT.

This chain uses TRBV20-1 with TRBJ2-7; 9 nucleotides align to TRBD2. The CDR3 has 16 residues. Germline trimming cut 0 bases from V and 2 bases from J; bases unmatched to any gene: 8. Germline CDR1 is DFQATT and CDR2 is SNEGSKA (reference sequence). CDR3 bases: TGCAGTGCTAGAGATCCGCCTAGCGGGGTAGCCTACGAGCAGTACTTC. Translation: CSARDPPSGVAYEQYF.

The CDR3 is CASSQVLAGARTDTQYF. CDR3 bases: TGTGCCAGCAGCCAAGTCCTAGCGGGAGCCCGCACAGATACGCAGTATTTT. The rearrangement uses TRBV4-2 and TRBJ2-3; 10 positions agree with TRBD2. The CDR3 runs to 17 residues. Losses at the gene ends were 1 base for V and 1 base for J; bases not matched to a gene: 5. Germline CDR1 and CDR2: LGHNA and YNFKEQ.

A few counts support this clonotype. The chain carries TRBV19 and TRBJ2-7; D is perhaps TRBD1 (6 bases). The J call may be in error: the DNA end matches TRBJ2-5 better. CDR3 length equals 12 residues. Per germline, CDR1 LNHDA and CDR2 SQIVND (reference sequence). DNA of the CDR3: TGTGCCAGTAGTACAGGGGTGGAGACCCAGTACTTC. This gives the protein CASSTGVETQYF.

The V call is TRBV6-6, the J call TRBJ2-7, with 7 bases identical to TRBD1. CDR3 length equals 14 residues. After removal of 2 bases from V and 2 bases from J, the junction contained 3 bases not matched to a gene. Germline V gives CDR1 MNHNY, CDR2 SVGAGI (reference sequence). CDR3 coding DNA: TGTGCCAGCAGTTACGACAGGGTAACCTACGAGCAGTACTTC. This codes for CASSYDRVTYEQYF.

This sequence joins TRBV10-3 and TRBJ1-2; D may be TRBD1 (5 bases). There are 15 residues in the CDR3. V lost 0 bases and J lost 2, with 10 bases in between. Germline lookup yields CDR1 ENHRY and CDR2 SYGVKD. The CDR3 loop is CAISESGRFNYGYTF. CDR3 bases: TGTGCCATCAGTGAGTCGGGACGGTTCAACTATGGCTACACCTTC.

V is TRBV25-1 and J is TRBJ2-1; possibly TRBD2 for D (6 bases). CDR1 is MGHDK, CDR2 SYGVNS, per germline. The CDR3 contains 15 residues. The V gene lost 3 bases and the J gene lost 6 bases, with 15 bases spanning the gap. CDR3 nucleotides: TGTGCCAGCAGTGACGAGGGACTGCTTCTCAATGAGCAGTTCTTC. Its translation is CASSDEGLLLNEQFF.

The chain is built from TRBV7-9 and TRBJ1-4, with no clear D. Between the trimmed V and J ends, which lost 5 bases and 5 bases, there was a span of 9 bases. The germline CDR1 and CDR2 sequences are SEHNR and FQNEAQ (reference sequence). The CDR3 spans 13 residues. DNA of the CDR3: TGTGCCAGCAGCCGTGGGTTAAATGAAAAACTGTTTTTT. Encoded protein: CASSRGLNEKLFF.